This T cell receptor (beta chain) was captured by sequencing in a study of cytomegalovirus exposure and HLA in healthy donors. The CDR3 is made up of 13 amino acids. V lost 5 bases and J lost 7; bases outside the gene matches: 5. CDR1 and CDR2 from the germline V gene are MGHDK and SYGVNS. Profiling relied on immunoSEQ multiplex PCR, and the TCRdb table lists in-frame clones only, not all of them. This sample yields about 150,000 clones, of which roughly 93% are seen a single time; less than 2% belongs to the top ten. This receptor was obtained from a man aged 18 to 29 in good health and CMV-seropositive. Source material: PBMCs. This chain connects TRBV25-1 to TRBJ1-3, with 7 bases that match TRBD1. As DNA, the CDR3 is TGTGCCAGCAGTCATACAGGGGTCAACACCATATATTTT. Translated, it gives CASSHTGVNTIYF.